This T cell receptor beta chain was profiled in a study of shared clonotypes between healthy human individuals. Splitting of CD4+ cells produced CD45RA+ naive and CD45RA-negative memory subsets. The method was immunoSEQ multiplex PCR; TCRdb's version includes in-frame clones alone and lacks a portion of them. The sample has 2,500,000 or so clones, roughly 93% seen once; the top ten hold around 0.37%. The specimen sequenced was naive CD4+ T cells from PBMCs. This sample's subset: CD45RA+ positively selected. This sequence was found in a man aged 18 to 30 in good health. Some clones in this sample may be carry-over from other donors' samples.

In nucleotides, the CDR3 is TGTGCCATCAGTTCCAGGGGCAATGAGCAGTTCTTC. This sequence encodes CAISSRGNEQFF. This chain joins TRBV10-3 and TRBJ2-1; D perhaps matches TRBD1 (6 bases). Trimming shortened V by 5 bases and J by 6 bases, and 8 bases separated the two germline ends. CDR1 and CDR2 from the germline V gene are ENHRY and SYGVKD. This CDR3 is built from 12 residues.